One sample yielded the 18 T cell receptor beta chains listed below, sequenced in a study of CD8 T cells in Susac syndrome. When the RNA was reverse transcribed, random hexamers were used with an input of about 0.5 to 1 ug. TCRdb fed the immunoSEQ multiplex PCR reads into MiXCR, producing one record per CDR3 protein. Here the sample spans about 66,000 distinct CDR3 sequences, roughly 94% being singletons. Source material: CD8+ T cells from PBMCs. The receptors derive from a human donor with multiple sclerosis.

V and J are TRBV20-1 and TRBJ2-1, with a tentative D call TRBD2 (6 bases). Per the germline V gene, CDR1 is DFQATT and CDR2 is SNEGSKA (reference sequence). Trimming removed 0 bases from V and 4 bases from J, with 13 bases in between. The CDR3 is 15 residues long. CDR3: CSARDYSGLYNEQFF. For the CDR3, the DNA is TGCAGTGCTAGAGATTACAGCGGGTTATACAATGAGCAGTTCTTC.

The gene calls are TRBV6-5 and TRBJ1-5, with D perhaps TRBD1 (5 bases). This CDR3 is 13 amino acids long. Germline-derived CDR1 and CDR2 are MNHEY and SVGAGI. Between the trimmed V and J ends, which lost 8 bases and 11 bases, there was a span of 19 bases. Here the CDR3 DNA reads TGTGCCAGCTGGCCCGGGGACGGCATGGCCCAGCATTTT. Translating gives CASWPGDGMAQHF.

This rearrangement joins TRBV4-2 to TRBJ2-7; TRBD1 agrees at 8 bases. Per the germline V gene, CDR1 is LGHNA and CDR2 is YNFKEQ. The length of the CDR3 is 15 residues. With 4 bases clipped from V and 5 bases from J, the junction kept 10 bases outside the gene matches. The CDR3 DNA is TGTGCCAGCAGCCTTCAGCTCGGACAGGGCCACGAGCAGTACTTC. It specifies CASSLQLGQGHEQYF.

This rearrangement joins TRBV11-2 to TRBJ1-5; D is uncertain. Between the trimmed V and J ends, which lost 3 bases and 6 bases, there was a span of 6 bases. The CDR3 runs 12 residues. Germline-derived CDR1 and CDR2 are SGHAT and FQNNGV. The CDR3 is CASSFAGQPQHF. The CDR3 DNA reads as TGTGCCAGCAGCTTCGCCGGTCAGCCCCAGCATTTT.

The V gene is TRBV4-3, the J gene TRBJ2-3, with D possibly TRBD2 on 5 matching bases. The CDR3 has 18 residues. Germline lookup yields CDR1 LGHNA and CDR2 YSLEER. V was clipped by 0 bases and J by 2 bases, with 18 bases between them. The chain's CDR3 is CASSQERSLREVTDTQYF. The CDR3 DNA reads TGCGCCAGCAGCCAAGAGAGGTCCCTCCGGGAAGTCACAGATACGCAGTATTTT.

The CDR3 region is CASSQEPQDEQFF. As DNA, the CDR3 is TGTGCCAGCAGCCAAGAGCCTCAGGATGAGCAGTTCTTC. The V call is TRBV3-1, the J call TRBJ2-1; D unclear. The V end was cut by 0 bases, the J end by 8 bases, with 8 bases between. This CDR3 spans 13 amino acids. Germline V gene data show CDR1 as LGHDT and CDR2 as YNNKEL (reference sequence).

The chain links TRBV15 to TRBJ1-5; D call uncertain. Germline CDR1 and CDR2: LNHNV and YYDKDF (reference sequence). V was clipped by 3 bases and J by 6 bases, with 9 bases between them. This CDR3 region has 13 residues. The chain's CDR3 is CATSSRLGQPQHF. The DNA for the CDR3 is TGTGCCACCAGCAGCCGACTTGGTCAGCCCCAGCATTTT.

CDR3 coding DNA: TGTGCCAGCAGCCTGGGACAGGGCACGCTCTCCTACGAGCAGTACTTC. It translates to CASSLGQGTLSYEQYF. V is TRBV7-9 and J is TRBJ2-7; 9 nucleotides line up with TRBD1. This CDR3 contains 16 residues. V trimming: 5 bases; J trimming: 0 bases; junction bases outside the gene matches: 8. Germline CDR1 SEHNR, CDR2 FQNEAQ (reference sequence). Drawing the rest from reference TRBV7-9 and TRBJ2-7, the complete variable domain is DTGVSQNPRHKITKRGQNVTFRCDPISEHNRLYWYRQTLGQGPEFLTYFQNEAQLEKSRLLSDRFSAERPKGSFSTLEIQRTEQGDSAMYLCASSLGQGTLSYEQYFGPGTRLTVT.

V is TRBV4-3 and J is TRBJ2-7; the D call may be TRBD1 or TRBD2 (5 bases each). The germline V gene has CDR1 LGHNA and CDR2 YSLEER. Trimming took 0 bases from V and 7 from J, leaving 16 bases between them. The CDR3 runs to 15 residues. The CDR3 DNA sequence: TGCGCCAGCAGCCAAGATAGAGGGGCGGTTAATGAGCAGTACTTC. Its translation is CASSQDRGAVNEQYF.

The chain carries TRBV5-5 and TRBJ2-5; D not resolved. This CDR3 is 15 amino acids long. Germline V gene data show CDR1 as SGHKS and CDR2 as YYEKEE (reference sequence). Trimming left V 4 bases short and J 4 bases short, with 17 bases between. The CDR3 sequence: CASSPGILEAETQYF. CDR3 sequence (DNA): TGTGCCAGCAGCCCTGGGATATTGGAAGCAGAGACCCAGTACTTC.

This clonotype was seen once. The V and J genes are TRBV30 and TRBJ1-1, with D unclear. This CDR3 has 12 amino acids. Per germline, CDR1 GTSNPN and CDR2 SVGIG (reference sequence). Trimming took off 4 bases at V and 10 bases at J, with 16 bases between the two ends. CDR3 sequence (DNA): TGTGCCTGGATGGAATCCTACGAGGTAGCTTTCTTT. Translated, it gives CAWMESYEVAFF. The full variable domain, rest sourced from reference TRBV30 and TRBJ1-1, is SQTIHQWPATLVQPVGSPLSLECTVEGTSNPNLYWYRQAAGRGLQLLFYSVGIGQISSEVPQNLSASRPQDRQFILSSKKLLLSDSGFYLCAWMESYEVAFFGQGTRLTVV.

In its sample, this clonotype was seen once. The chain is built from TRBV2 and TRBJ2-7, with D unresolved. The CDR3 loop spans 16 amino acids. V was clipped by 6 bases and J by 1 base, with 19 bases between them. The V gene's germline CDR1 is SNHLY and CDR2 FYNNEI. The CDR3 nucleotides are TGTGCCAGCAGCGACCAAACAGAGCTGAGGTCCTACGAGCAGTACTTC. Residues: CASSDQTELRSYEQYF.

This clonotype has a single count. J is TRBJ2-1 and V is TRBV5-1; 7 bases fit TRBD2. Germline V gene data show CDR1 as SGHRS and CDR2 as YFSETQ. The CDR3 has 16 amino acids. V lost 1 base and J lost 5; bases outside the gene matches: 9. In nucleotides, the CDR3 is TGCGCCAGCAGCTTGATTCCGGAGCGGGACGACAATGAGCAGTTCTTC. It yields the protein CASSLIPERDDNEQFF.

This chain joins TRBV12-3 or TRBV12-4 and TRBJ1-5; 9 bases fit TRBD1. The CDR3 length is 16 residues. The V gene end was trimmed by 3 bases and the J gene end by 1 base; junction bases not matched to a gene: 4. The chain's CDR3 is CASSFWGQGSNQPQHF. In nucleotides, the CDR3 is TGTGCCAGCAGTTTTTGGGGACAGGGAAGCAATCAGCCCCAGCATTTT.

The chain joins TRBV7-9 to TRBJ2-5; D remains ambiguous. CDR1 SEHNR and CDR2 FQNEAQ come from the germline V gene (reference sequence). The ends were cut back, 1 base at V and 2 bases at J, with 8 bases in the middle. The CDR3 totals 14 residues. The DNA of the CDR3 is TGTGCCAGCAGCTTAGTCGGCAGTCAAGAGACCCAGTACTTC. Translated, it gives CASSLVGSQETQYF.

CDR3 residues: CASSLGDRGYGYTF. The CDR3 DNA follows: TGTGCCAGCAGCCTCGGGGACAGGGGTTATGGCTACACCTTC. The V call is TRBV12-3 or TRBV12-4, the J call TRBJ1-2; 10 bases line up with TRBD1. The CDR3 has 14 residues. The trim removed 6 bases at V and 5 bases at J, leaving 6 bases unmatched.

The chain is built from TRBV20-1 and TRBJ2-5, with TRBD2 matching 9 bases. The V gene's germline CDR1 is DFQATT and CDR2 SNEGSKA (reference sequence). After removal of 0 bases from V and 1 base from J, the junction contained 6 bases not matched to a gene. This CDR3 has 16 amino acids. This CDR3 is CSARDSSGGSQETQYF. Here the CDR3 DNA reads TGCAGTGCTAGAGATTCCAGCGGGGGGTCCCAAGAGACCCAGTACTTC.

The chain joins TRBV7-3 to TRBJ2-7; D may correspond to TRBD1 or TRBD2 (5 bases each). Between the trimmed V and J ends, which lost 2 bases and 2 bases, there was a span of 7 bases. CDR3 length equals 13 residues. Germline values: CDR1 SGHTA, CDR2 FQGTGA. CDR3 sequence (DNA): TGTGCCAGCAGCTTAGAGGGACCCTACGAGCAGTACTTC. Amino acids: CASSLEGPYEQYF.